Reported below is one TCR beta chain. The data are from a study of T cell responses to AZD1222 COVID-19 vaccine. V gave up 7 bases and J gave up 3 bases, with 25 bases separating them. The length of the CDR3 is 18 residues. Germline values: CDR1 SGHAT, CDR2 FQNNGV. Sequenced by immunoSEQ multiplex PCR; TCRdb stores in-frame clones only, minus some. The repertoire holds about 130,000 clones, with about 90% as singletons. The source of this sequence is an adult in good health. The chain combines TRBV11-2 with TRBJ2-4; the D gene is possibly TRBD1 (6 bases). Specimen: peripheral blood, collected on day 0 of AZD1222 vaccination. The CDR3 DNA is TGTGCCAGCACCCCCCGGTTGGGGGACACGGTGGACAAAAACATTCAGTACTTC. It yields the protein CASTPRLGDTVDKNIQYF. The full variable domain, its missing parts supplied by reference TRBV11-2 and TRBJ2-4, is EAGVAQSPRYKIIEKRQSVAFWCNPISGHATLYWYQQILGQGPKLLIQFQNNGVVDDSQLPKDRFSAERLKGVDSTLKIQPAKLEDSAVYLCASTPRLGDTVDKNIQYFGAGTRLSVL.